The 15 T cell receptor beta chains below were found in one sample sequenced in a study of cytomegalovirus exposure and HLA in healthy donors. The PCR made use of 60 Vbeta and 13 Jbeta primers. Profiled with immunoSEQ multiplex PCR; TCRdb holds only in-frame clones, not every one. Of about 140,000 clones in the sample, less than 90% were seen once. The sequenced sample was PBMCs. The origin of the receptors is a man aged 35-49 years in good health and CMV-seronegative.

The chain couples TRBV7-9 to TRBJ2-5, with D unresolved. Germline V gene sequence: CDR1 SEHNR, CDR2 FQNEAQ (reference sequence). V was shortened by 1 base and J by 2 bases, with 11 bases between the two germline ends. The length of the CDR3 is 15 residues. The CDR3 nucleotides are TGTGCCAGCAGCTTAGGGCCAGTGACTCAAGAGACCCAGTACTTC. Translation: CASSLGPVTQETQYF.

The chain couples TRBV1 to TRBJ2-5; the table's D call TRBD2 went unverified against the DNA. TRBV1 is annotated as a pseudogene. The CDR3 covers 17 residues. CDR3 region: CTSSQDGIASEQETQYF. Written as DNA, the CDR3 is TGCACCAGCAGCCAAGATGGTATCGCTAGCGAACAAGAGACCCAGTACTTC.

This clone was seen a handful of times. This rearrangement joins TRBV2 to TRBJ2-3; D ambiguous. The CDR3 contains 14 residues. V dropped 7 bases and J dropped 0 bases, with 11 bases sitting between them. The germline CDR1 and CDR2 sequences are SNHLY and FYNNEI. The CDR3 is CASTPVASTDTQYF. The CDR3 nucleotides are TGTGCCAGCACTCCCGTAGCAAGCACAGATACGCAGTATTTT.

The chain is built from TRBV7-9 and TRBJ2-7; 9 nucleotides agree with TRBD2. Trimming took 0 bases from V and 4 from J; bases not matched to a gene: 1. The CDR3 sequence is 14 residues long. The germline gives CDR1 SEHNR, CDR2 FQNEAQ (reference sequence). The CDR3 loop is CASSLASGSYEQYF. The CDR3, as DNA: TGTGCCAGCAGCTTAGCTAGCGGGAGTTACGAGCAGTACTTC.

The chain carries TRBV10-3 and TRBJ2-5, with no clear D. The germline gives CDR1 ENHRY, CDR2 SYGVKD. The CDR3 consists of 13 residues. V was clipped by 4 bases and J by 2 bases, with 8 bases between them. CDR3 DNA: TGTGCCATCAGTGTGAACTTGCAAGAGACCCAGTACTTC. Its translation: CAISVNLQETQYF.

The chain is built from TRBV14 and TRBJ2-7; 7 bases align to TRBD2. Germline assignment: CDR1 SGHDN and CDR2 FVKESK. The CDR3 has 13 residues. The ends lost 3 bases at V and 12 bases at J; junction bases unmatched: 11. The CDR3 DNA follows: TGTGCCAGCAGCCACGGGACCGGGGGGTTATTGTACTTC. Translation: CASSHGTGGLLYF.

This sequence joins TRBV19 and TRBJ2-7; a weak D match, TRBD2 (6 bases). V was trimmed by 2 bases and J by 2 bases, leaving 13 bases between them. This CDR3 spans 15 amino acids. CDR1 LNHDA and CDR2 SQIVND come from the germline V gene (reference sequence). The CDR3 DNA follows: TGTGCCAGTAGTATATTGGTGGGGGGACCCTACGAGCAGTACTTC. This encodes CASSILVGGPYEQYF.

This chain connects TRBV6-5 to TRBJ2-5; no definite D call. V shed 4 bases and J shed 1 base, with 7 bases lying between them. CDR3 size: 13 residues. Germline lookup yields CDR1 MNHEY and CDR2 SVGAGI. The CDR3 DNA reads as TGTGCCAGCAGTTTTTGGCCCCAAGAGACCCAGTACTTC. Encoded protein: CASSFWPQETQYF.

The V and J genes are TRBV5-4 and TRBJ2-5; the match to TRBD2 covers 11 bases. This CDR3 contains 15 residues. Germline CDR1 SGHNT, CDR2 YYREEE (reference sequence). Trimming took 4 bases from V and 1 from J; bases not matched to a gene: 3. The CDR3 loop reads CASSGGTSGQETQYF. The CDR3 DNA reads TGTGCCAGCAGCGGAGGGACTAGCGGCCAAGAGACCCAGTACTTC. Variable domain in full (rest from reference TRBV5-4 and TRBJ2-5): ETGVTQSPTHLIKTRGQQVTLRCSSQSGHNTVSWYQQALGQGPQFIFQYYREEENGRGNFPPRFSGLQFPNYSSELNVNALELDDSALYLCASSGGTSGQETQYFGPGTRLLVL.

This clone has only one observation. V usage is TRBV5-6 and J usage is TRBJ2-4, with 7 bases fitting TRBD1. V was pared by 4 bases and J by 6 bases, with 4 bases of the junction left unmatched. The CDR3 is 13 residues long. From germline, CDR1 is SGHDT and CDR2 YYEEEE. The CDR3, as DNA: TGTGCCAGCAGCACCGGGACAGCAAACATTCAGTACTTC. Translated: CASSTGTANIQYF.

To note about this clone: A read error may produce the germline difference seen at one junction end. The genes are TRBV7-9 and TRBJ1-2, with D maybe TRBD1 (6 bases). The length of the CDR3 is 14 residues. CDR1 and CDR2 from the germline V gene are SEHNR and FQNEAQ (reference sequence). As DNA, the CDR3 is TGTTCCAGCAGTCAGTCGGGGGGCAACTATGGCTACACCTTC. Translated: CSSSQSGGNYGYTF.

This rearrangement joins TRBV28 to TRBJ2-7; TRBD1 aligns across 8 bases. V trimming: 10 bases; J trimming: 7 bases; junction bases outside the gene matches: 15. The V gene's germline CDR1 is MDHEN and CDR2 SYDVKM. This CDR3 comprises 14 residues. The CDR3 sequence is CATSLRQGLGEQYF. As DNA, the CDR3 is TGTGCCACCTCGTTGAGACAGGGGCTGGGGGAGCAGTACTTC.

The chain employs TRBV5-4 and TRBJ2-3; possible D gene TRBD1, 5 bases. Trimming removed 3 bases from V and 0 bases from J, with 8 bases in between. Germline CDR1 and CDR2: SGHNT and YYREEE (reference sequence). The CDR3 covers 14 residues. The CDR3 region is CASSSQGSTDTQYF. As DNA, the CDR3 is TGTGCCAGCAGCTCCCAGGGTAGCACAGATACGCAGTATTTT.

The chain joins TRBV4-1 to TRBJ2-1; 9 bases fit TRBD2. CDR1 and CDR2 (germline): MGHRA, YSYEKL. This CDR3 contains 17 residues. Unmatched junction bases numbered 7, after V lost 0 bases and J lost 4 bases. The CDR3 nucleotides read TGCGCCAGCAGCCAAGATCTGGGCGGGAGGGGGTACAATGAGCAGTTCTTC. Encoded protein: CASSQDLGGRGYNEQFF.

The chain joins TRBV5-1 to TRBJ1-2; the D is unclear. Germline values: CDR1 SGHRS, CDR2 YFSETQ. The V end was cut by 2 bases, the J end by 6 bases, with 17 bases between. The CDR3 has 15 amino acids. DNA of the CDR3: TGCGCCAGCAGCTTAGAGGGCAGTTCTACTGATGGCTACACCTTC. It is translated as CASSLEGSSTDGYTF.